Below are 20 T cell receptor beta chains sequenced from a single sample in a study of T cell responses to AZD1222 COVID-19 vaccine. TCRdb keeps only in-frame clones here, not all; method: immunoSEQ multiplex PCR. This table has around 140,000 clones, less than 95% appearing once. Source: peripheral blood, taken 28 days after the second dose of the MenACWY control vaccine. Source of these receptors: an adult who received the MenACWY meningococcal vaccine as a control.

The chain carries TRBV5-1 and TRBJ2-5; D tentatively fits TRBD1 or TRBD2 (5 bases each). V was shortened by 0 bases and J by 5 bases, with 14 bases between the two germline ends. The CDR3 loop spans 15 amino acids. The germline V gene has CDR1 SGHRS and CDR2 YFSETQ. The CDR3 sequence: CASSLEAEGAETQYF. For the CDR3, the DNA is TGCGCCAGCAGCTTGGAAGCGGAAGGGGCTGAGACCCAGTACTTC.

This clone was seen a single time. The chain joins TRBV11-3 to TRBJ2-1; D not certain. The V end lost 5 bases, the J end lost 9 bases, and 11 bases lay between the germline ends. This CDR3 comprises 12 residues. Germline V gene sequence: CDR1 SGHNT, CDR2 YENEEA. The CDR3 sequence: CASSPDFGEQFF. In DNA form, the CDR3 reads TGTGCCAGCAGCCCTGACTTTGGTGAGCAGTTCTTC.

This chain uses TRBV19 with TRBJ1-2; D unresolved. Germline values: CDR1 LNHDA, CDR2 SQIVND (reference sequence). Between the trimmed V and J ends, which lost 3 bases and 2 bases, there was a span of 7 bases. The CDR3 runs 13 residues. As DNA, the CDR3 is TGTGCCAGTAGTATTAGAGGGAACTATGGCTACACCTTC. Protein sequence: CASSIRGNYGYTF.

This clone appeared a single time. The chain recombines TRBV18 with TRBJ1-1; D gene unclear. CDR1 is KGHSH, CDR2 LQKENI, per germline. V lost 2 bases and J 6 bases, leaving 7 bases between the germline ends. There are 12 residues in the CDR3. CDR3 nucleotides: TGTGCCAGCTCACCATTGGAGGCTGAAGCTTTCTTT. The encoded protein is CASSPLEAEAFF. The whole variable domain, remainder taken from reference TRBV18 and TRBJ1-1, is NAGVMQNPRHLVRRRGQEARLRCSPMKGHSHVYWYRQLPEEGLKFMVYLQKENIIDESGMPKERFSAEFPKEGPSILRIQQVVRGDSAAYFCASSPLEAEAFFGQGTRLTVV.

This clone was seen only a few times. This chain links TRBV6-2 or TRBV6-3 with TRBJ1-1, with 8 bases lining up with TRBD1. Germline V lookup: CDR1 MNHEY, CDR2 SVGEGT. After removal of 2 bases from V and 11 bases from J, the junction contained 7 bases not matched to a gene. The CDR3 is 13 amino acids. CDR3 amino acids: CASSYRGQGWAFF. In DNA form, the CDR3 reads TGTGCCAGCAGTTACCGAGGACAGGGCTGGGCTTTCTTT.

The rearrangement joins TRBV18 to TRBJ2-3; 10 bases agree with TRBD2. This CDR3 spans 17 amino acids. V dropped 3 bases and J dropped 0; count of bases not matched to a gene: 6. Germline lookup yields CDR1 KGHSH and CDR2 LQKENI. The CDR3 loop is CASSPRTSGGSTDTQYF. CDR3 sequence (DNA): TGTGCCAGCTCACCGAGGACTAGCGGAGGGAGCACAGATACGCAGTATTTT.

The rearrangement uses TRBV28 and TRBJ1-3; TRBD1 might be the D (5 bases). V lost 10 bases to trimming and J lost 3 bases, with 13 bases between them. The CDR3 is 13 residues long. Germline CDR1 and CDR2: MDHEN and SYDVKM. The CDR3 coding sequence is TGTGCCACCCGGGACTCAAGTGGAAACACCATATATTTT. This codes for CATRDSSGNTIYF. Variable domain in full (rest from reference TRBV28 and TRBJ1-3): DVKVTQSSRYLVKRTGEKVFLECVQDMDHENMFWYRQDPGLGLRLIYFSYDVKMKEKGDIPEGYSVSREKKERFSLILESASTNQTSMYLCATRDSSGNTIYFGEGSWLTVV.

The V gene is TRBV3-1 (or the pseudogene TRBV3-2), the J gene TRBJ1-2; D gene unclear. V lost 1 base to trimming and J lost 7 bases, with 10 bases between them. Germline V CDR1 and CDR2: LGHDT, YNNKEL (reference sequence). The CDR3 totals 13 residues. The DNA for the CDR3 is TGTGCCAGCAGCCAAGGGGCTGAGGGTGGCTACACCTTC. Translation: CASSQGAEGGYTF.

This sequence joins TRBV18 and TRBJ1-2; D is unresolved. Germline loops: CDR1 KGHSH, CDR2 LQKENI. This CDR3 comprises 13 residues. Trimming removed 2 bases at V and 6 bases at J, with 10 bases between. The CDR3 spells CASSPIKEDGYTF. CDR3 bases: TGTGCCAGCTCACCAATTAAGGAAGATGGCTACACCTTC.

The chain links TRBV11-2 to TRBJ1-1; the D gene is possibly TRBD1 (5 bases). Germline CDR1 and CDR2: SGHAT and FQNNGV. The CDR3 consists of 13 residues. Trimming removed 10 bases at V and 0 bases at J, with 12 bases between. CDR3 region: CAIGGTVNTEAFF. The CDR3 DNA reads as TGTGCCATCGGGGGGACCGTGAACACTGAAGCTTTCTTT. Filled out from reference TRBV11-2 and TRBJ1-1, the complete variable domain reads EAGVAQSPRYKIIEKRQSVAFWCNPISGHATLYWYQQILGQGPKLLIQFQNNGVVDDSQLPKDRFSAERLKGVDSTLKIQPAKLEDSAVYLCAIGGTVNTEAFFGQGTRLTVV.

The chain uses TRBV4-3 and TRBJ2-3; the match to TRBD2 covers 8 bases. The CDR3 extends over 15 amino acids. The V and J ends lost 3 bases and 4 bases, in that order; junction bases with no gene match: 6. Germline values: CDR1 LGHNA, CDR2 YSLEER. The chain's CDR3 is CASSQSGLAADTQYF. CDR3 nucleotide sequence: TGCGCCAGCAGCCAGTCAGGACTAGCCGCAGATACGCAGTATTTT.

The CDR3 region is CASSLGPEGRVWQYF. The CDR3 DNA reads TGTGCCAGCAGCTTAGGGCCTGAGGGCCGGGTTTGGCAGTACTTC. V gene TRBV7-2 combines with J gene TRBJ2-7; D possibly corresponds to TRBD2 (5 bases). V lost 1 base and J 9 bases, leaving 19 bases between the germline ends. The germline V gene encodes CDR1 SGHTA and CDR2 FQGNSA. This CDR3 contains 15 residues.

There are a few counts of this clone. CDR3: CASSLIRYYEQYF. The DNA for the CDR3 is TGTGCCAGCAGTTTGATCAGATACTACGAGCAGTACTTC. This chain uses TRBV6-2 or TRBV6-3 with TRBJ2-7; the D is unclear. The CDR3 contains 13 residues. Germline V gene data show CDR1 as MNHEY and CDR2 as SVGEGT. Trimming took 4 bases from V and 3 from J, leaving 10 bases between them.

The V call is TRBV5-6, the J call TRBJ1-2, with D perhaps matching TRBD1 (6 bases). The CDR3 has 14 residues. Germline V CDR1 and CDR2: SGHDT, YYEEEE. V lost 4 bases to trimming and J lost 8 bases, with 18 bases between them. CDR3 sequence: CASSLPTGQAGYTF. As DNA, the CDR3 is TGTGCCAGCAGCCTTCCGACAGGTCAAGCGGGCTACACCTTC.

The chain carries TRBV28 and TRBJ2-6, with D hard to call. CDR1 and CDR2 from the germline V gene are MDHEN and SYDVKM. This CDR3 is built from 20 residues. V shed 5 bases and J shed 0 bases, with 23 bases lying between them. Here the CDR3 reads CASSPPEVRTGYSGANVLTF. DNA for the CDR3: TGTGCCAGCAGTCCCCCTGAAGTCAGGACGGGTTACTCTGGGGCCAACGTCCTGACTTTC.

As DNA, the CDR3 is TGTGCCAGTAGTATAGAAACAGGGGTTCAATACGAGCAGTACTTC. Amino acid sequence: CASSIETGVQYEQYF. This chain joins TRBV19 and TRBJ2-7; 7 nucleotides agree with TRBD1. V lost 0 bases to trimming and J lost 4 bases; unmatched junction nucleotides: 6. CDR1 LNHDA and CDR2 SQIVND come from the germline V gene (reference sequence). The CDR3 is 15 residues long.

The J gene is TRBJ2-3, the V gene TRBV2, with a possible D match to TRBD1 (6 bases). V shed 8 bases and J shed 2 bases, with 11 bases lying between them. Germline V gene data show CDR1 as SNHLY and CDR2 as FYNNEI. The CDR3 is 13 amino acids. The CDR3 DNA reads TGTGCCAGCGTTCAGGGGCCCACAGATACGCAGTATTTT. The encoded protein is CASVQGPTDTQYF.

The chain is built from TRBV6-5 and TRBJ2-6; D gene ambiguous. Trimming removed 3 bases at V and 4 bases at J, with 7 bases between. Germline CDR1 reads MNHEY; CDR2 reads SVGAGI. CDR3 length equals 14 residues. This CDR3 is CASSYAFGANVLTF. The CDR3, as DNA: TGTGCCAGCAGTTATGCGTTCGGGGCCAACGTCCTGACTTTC.

This chain links TRBV3-1 (or the pseudogene TRBV3-2) with TRBJ2-7; 8 positions agree with TRBD1. Trimming removed 4 bases from V and 3 bases from J; junction bases left unmatched: 2. The CDR3 is made up of 13 amino acids. Germline V CDR1 and CDR2: LGHDT, YNNKEL (reference sequence). The DNA for the CDR3 is TGTGCCAGCAGCCTCGGACAGGGCTACGAGCAGTACTTC. Its translation is CASSLGQGYEQYF.

The chain combines TRBV19 with TRBJ1-5, with a weak D call TRBD1 (5 bases). This CDR3 region has 15 residues. The V and J ends lost 9 bases and 0 bases respectively, with 15 bases between them. The germline CDR1 and CDR2 sequences are LNHDA and SQIVND (reference sequence). CDR3 coding DNA: TGTGCCAGCTTGCCGACGGGGCATAGCAATCAGCCCCAGCATTTT. This codes for CASLPTGHSNQPQHF.